This is a list of T cell receptor beta chains from one sample in a study of memory CD4+ T cells and cytomegalovirus serostatus. Profiled with immunoSEQ multiplex PCR; TCRdb holds only in-frame clones, not every one. The sample shows 40,000 to 55,000 clones, around four fifths of them seen only once. Sequenced material: memory CD4+ T cells from blood. These receptors were obtained from an adult in good health and CMV-seropositive. The conserved cysteine and the conserved F or W are not part of the CDR3 here. The order of the fields is CDR3 protein, V gene, D gene, J gene. A D gene is named only where the DNA matches it firmly.

ASSSGYNEQF | TRBV11-3 | . | TRBJ2-1
ASSPWGAGSQY | TRBV11-2 | . | TRBJ2-7
ASSPIEEEDEQF | TRBV6-5 | . | TRBJ2-1
ASSLTLDETQY | TRBV5-1 | . | TRBJ2-5
ASSRRNNSPLH | TRBV19 | . | TRBJ1-6
ASSLMGGETQY | TRBV7-9 | . | TRBJ2-5
ASSPGGGETQY | TRBV18 | . | TRBJ2-5
ASKALDRNQETQY | TRBV27 | . | TRBJ2-5
ASSPQGAGTTEAF | TRBV5-4 | . | TRBJ1-1
ASSRFGGGNQPQH | TRBV11-2 | . | TRBJ1-5
ASSLTGESTGELF | TRBV5-1 | . | TRBJ2-2
ASSPKGTGGSYEQY | TRBV7-2 | TRBD1 | TRBJ2-7
ASSLVYASRIYGYT | TRBV5-5 | . | TRBJ1-2
ASSVEQETQY | TRBV5-1 | . | TRBJ2-5
ASRVLGGVTEAF | TRBV6-6 | . | TRBJ1-1
ASSPDVYGGLLSSYNEQF | TRBV5-1 | . | TRBJ2-1
ASSQGGGAEVGELF | TRBV4-1 | TRBD2 | TRBJ2-2
ASSASSGRDGLFGYT | TRBV9 | . | TRBJ1-2
ASSLSGTGVYEQY | TRBV5-1 | TRBD1 | TRBJ2-7
ASSLIGRVAPYATPQH | TRBV5-1 | . | TRBJ1-5
ASSEVTWGQGDNSPLH | TRBV6-1 | TRBD1 | TRBJ1-6
ATSISGTGFNEKLF | TRBV15 | TRBD1 | TRBJ1-4
ASSFNRGPQY | TRBV7-2 | TRBD1 | TRBJ2-3
ASSPAGQGGELF | TRBV7-2 | . | TRBJ2-2
ASRRKGVYGEAF | TRBV9 | . | TRBJ1-1
ASSLSLNTEAF | TRBV11-3 | . | TRBJ1-1
ASSPVGSYEQY | TRBV5-1 | . | TRBJ2-7
ASSILGTELNQPQH | TRBV19 | . | TRBJ1-5
ASSSEAETEAF | TRBV5-1 | . | TRBJ1-1
ASSLELEETQY | TRBV11-2 | . | TRBJ2-5
ASSQDPAGNNEQF | TRBV4-3 | . | TRBJ2-1
ASSTSRDGDYEQY | TRBV19 | . | TRBJ2-7
ASTPRILNSPLH | TRBV5-8 | . | TRBJ1-6
ASSARGTGDTEAF | TRBV7-9 | . | TRBJ1-1
ASSFRLADTDTQY | TRBV7-2 | . | TRBJ2-3
ASSAGRGYEQY | TRBV7-2 | . | TRBJ2-7
ASSPRGGSSYEQY | TRBV7-8 | . | TRBJ2-7
ASSHGVRYGYT | TRBV27 | . | TRBJ1-2
ASRTVLGDEKLF | TRBV5-1 | . | TRBJ1-4
ASRQTGIPEAF | TRBV25-1 | . | TRBJ1-1
ASSFNSPSGGYT | TRBV7-8 | . | TRBJ1-2
ASSLGPRGSTTEAF | TRBV7-2 | . | TRBJ1-1
ASSIVDINYGYT | TRBV19 | . | TRBJ1-2
ASSPRHYQPQH | TRBV19 | . | TRBJ1-5
ASSQERFLEAF | TRBV14 | . | TRBJ1-1
ASDRGQGDTQY | TRBV5-1 | TRBD1 | TRBJ2-3
ASSAPYRVSNEQF | TRBV19 | . | TRBJ2-1
ASSPEQGYRGYT | TRBV6-5 | TRBD1 | TRBJ1-2
ASSLDFGTQY | TRBV5-1 | . | TRBJ2-3
ASSDQGAQPQH | TRBV6-1 | TRBD1 | TRBJ1-5
ASSRIQGQGAADTQY | TRBV4-1 | TRBD1 | TRBJ2-3
ASSPPPGAYEQY | TRBV18 | . | TRBJ2-7
ASSSPRGDNYGYT | TRBV5-4 | . | TRBJ1-2